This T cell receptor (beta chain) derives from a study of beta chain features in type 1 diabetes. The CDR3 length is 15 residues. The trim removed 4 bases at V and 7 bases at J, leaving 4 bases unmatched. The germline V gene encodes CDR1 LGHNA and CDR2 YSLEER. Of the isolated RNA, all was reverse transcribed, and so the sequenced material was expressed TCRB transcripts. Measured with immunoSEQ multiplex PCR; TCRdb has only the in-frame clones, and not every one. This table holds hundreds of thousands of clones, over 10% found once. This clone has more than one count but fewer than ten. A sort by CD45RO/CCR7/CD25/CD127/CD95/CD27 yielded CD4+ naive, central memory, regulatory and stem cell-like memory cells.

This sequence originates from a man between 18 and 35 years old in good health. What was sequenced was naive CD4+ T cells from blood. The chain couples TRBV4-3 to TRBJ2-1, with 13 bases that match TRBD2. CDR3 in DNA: TGCGCCAGCAGCCCTACTAGCGGGGGGGCTAATGAGCAGTTCTTC. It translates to CASSPTSGGANEQFF.